The following is a TCR beta chain sequence with its context. V gave up 6 bases and J gave up 0 bases, with 18 bases separating them. This CDR3 is built from 17 residues. In germline, CDR1 is MDHEN, CDR2 SYDVKM. This sample was taken from a study of blood T cell repertoires in COVID-19. In the authors' workflow: Reference gene primer amplification in the assay estimated nucleated cell counts. Libraries were prepared by immunoSEQ multiplex PCR; TCRdb keeps only in-frame clonotypes and omits some of them. V, J and clone size are taken as reported in that table, and D and trimming were inferred from the DNA itself. In the table there are around 58,000 clones, roughly nine tenths of which are singletons.

Sequenced sample: peripheral blood. This TCR derives from a woman aged 60-75 years with active or convalescent COVID-19. The rearrangement joins TRBV28 to TRBJ1-5; the D is unclear. The CDR3 nucleotides are TGTGCCAGCAGACCTCGTACTAGTAGGAGTAGCAATCAGCCCCAGCATTTT. Residues: CASRPRTSRSSNQPQHF.